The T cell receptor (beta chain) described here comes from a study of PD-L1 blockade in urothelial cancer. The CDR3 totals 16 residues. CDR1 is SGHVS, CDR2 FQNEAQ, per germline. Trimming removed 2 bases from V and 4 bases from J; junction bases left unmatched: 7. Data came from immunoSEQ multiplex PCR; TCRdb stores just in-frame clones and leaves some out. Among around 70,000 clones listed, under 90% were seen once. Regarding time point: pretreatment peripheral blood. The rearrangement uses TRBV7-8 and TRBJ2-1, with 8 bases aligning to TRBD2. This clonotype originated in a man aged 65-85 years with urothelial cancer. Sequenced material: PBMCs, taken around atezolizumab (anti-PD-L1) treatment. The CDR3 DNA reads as TGTGCCAGCAGCTTAAGGGGACTAGGGATTTACAATGAGCAGTTCTTC. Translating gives CASSLRGLGIYNEQFF.